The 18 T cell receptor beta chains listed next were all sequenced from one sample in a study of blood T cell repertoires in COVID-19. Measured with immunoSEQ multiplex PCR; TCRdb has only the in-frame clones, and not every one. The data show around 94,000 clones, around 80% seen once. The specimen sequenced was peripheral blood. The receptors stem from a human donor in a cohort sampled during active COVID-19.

The CDR3 here is CASSLAWDKSGYTF. The CDR3 DNA is TGTGCCAGCAGCTTAGCCTGGGACAAATCTGGCTACACCTTC. The chain couples TRBV7-9 to TRBJ1-2, with D perhaps TRBD1 (6 bases). Germline V gene lookup returns CDR1 SEHNR and CDR2 FQNEAQ (reference sequence). This CDR3 is 14 amino acids long. The V end was cut by 0 bases, the J end by 7 bases, with 12 bases between.

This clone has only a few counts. CDR3 loop: CASLKGPQETQYF. DNA for the CDR3: TGCGCCAGCCTGAAGGGGCCCCAAGAGACCCAGTACTTC. The chain uses TRBV5-1 and TRBJ2-5, with D perhaps matching TRBD1 (5 bases). Germline V gene sequence: CDR1 SGHRS, CDR2 YFSETQ. The CDR3 contains 13 residues. Trimming pared 7 bases from V and 1 base from J, leaving 11 bases between.

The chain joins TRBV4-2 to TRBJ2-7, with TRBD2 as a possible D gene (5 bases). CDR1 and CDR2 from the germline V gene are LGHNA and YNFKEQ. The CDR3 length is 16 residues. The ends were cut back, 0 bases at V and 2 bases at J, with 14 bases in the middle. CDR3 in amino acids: CASSQDLSQTTYEQYF. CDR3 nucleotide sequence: TGTGCCAGCAGCCAAGATCTCAGTCAGACTACCTACGAGCAGTACTTC.

CDR3 DNA: TGTGCCAGCAGCTTCAATGAAAAACTGTTTTTT. Translation: CASSFNEKLFF. This chain joins TRBV6-6 and TRBJ1-4; D not resolved. Germline V gene lookup returns CDR1 MNHNY and CDR2 SVGAGI (reference sequence). There are 11 residues in the CDR3. V lost 6 bases to trimming and J lost 5 bases, with 4 bases between them.

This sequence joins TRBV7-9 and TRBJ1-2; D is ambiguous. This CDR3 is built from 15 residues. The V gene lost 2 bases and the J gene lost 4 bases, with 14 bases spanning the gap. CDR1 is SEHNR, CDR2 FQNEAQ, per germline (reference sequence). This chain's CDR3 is CASSLSAGGSYGYTF. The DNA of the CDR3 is TGTGCCAGCAGCTTAAGTGCGGGAGGGTCCTATGGCTACACCTTC. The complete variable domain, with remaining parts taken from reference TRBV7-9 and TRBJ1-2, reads DTGVSQNPRHKITKRGQNVTFRCDPISEHNRLYWYRQTLGQGPEFLTYFQNEAQLEKSRLLSDRFSAERPKGSFSTLEIQRTEQGDSAMYLCASSLSAGGSYGYTFGSGTRLTVV.

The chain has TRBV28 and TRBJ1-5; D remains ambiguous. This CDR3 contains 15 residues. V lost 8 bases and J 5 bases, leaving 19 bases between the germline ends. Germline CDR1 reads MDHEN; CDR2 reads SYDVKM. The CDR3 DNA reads TGTGCCAGCGGAGCGACGGGAGGCAACTATCAGCCCCAGCATTTT. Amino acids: CASGATGGNYQPQHF.

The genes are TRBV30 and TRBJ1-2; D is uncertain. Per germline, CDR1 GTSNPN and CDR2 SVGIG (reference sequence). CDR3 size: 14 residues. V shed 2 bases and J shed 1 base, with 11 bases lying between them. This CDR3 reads CAWSPSPRNYGYTF. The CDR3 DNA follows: TGTGCCTGGAGTCCCTCCCCTCGTAACTATGGCTACACCTTC.

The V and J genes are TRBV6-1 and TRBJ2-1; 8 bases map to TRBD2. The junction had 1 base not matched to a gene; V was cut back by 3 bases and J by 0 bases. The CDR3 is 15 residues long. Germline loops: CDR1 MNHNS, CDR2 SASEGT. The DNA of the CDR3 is TGTGCCAGCAGTGACGGGACTAGCTCCTACAATGAGCAGTTCTTC. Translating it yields CASSDGTSSYNEQFF.

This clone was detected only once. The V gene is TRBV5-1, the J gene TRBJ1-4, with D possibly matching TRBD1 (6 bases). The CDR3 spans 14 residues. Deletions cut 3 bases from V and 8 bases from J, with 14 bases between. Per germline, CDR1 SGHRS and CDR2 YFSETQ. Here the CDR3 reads CASSSTGREEKLFF. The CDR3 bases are TGCGCCAGCAGCTCAACAGGGCGGGAGGAAAAACTGTTTTTT.

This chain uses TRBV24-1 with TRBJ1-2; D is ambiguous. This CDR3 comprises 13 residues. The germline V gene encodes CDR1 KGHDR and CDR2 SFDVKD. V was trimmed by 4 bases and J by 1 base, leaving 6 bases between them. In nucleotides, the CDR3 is TGTGCCACCAGTGAGAGAGTTAACTATGGCTACACCTTC. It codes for CATSERVNYGYTF.

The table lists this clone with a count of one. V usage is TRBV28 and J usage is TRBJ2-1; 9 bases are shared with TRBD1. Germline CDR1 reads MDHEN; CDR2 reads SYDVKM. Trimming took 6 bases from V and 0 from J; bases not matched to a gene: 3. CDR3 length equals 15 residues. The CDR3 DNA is TGTGCCAGCAGGGACAGGGGTAGCTCCTACAATGAGCAGTTCTTC. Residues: CASRDRGSSYNEQFF.

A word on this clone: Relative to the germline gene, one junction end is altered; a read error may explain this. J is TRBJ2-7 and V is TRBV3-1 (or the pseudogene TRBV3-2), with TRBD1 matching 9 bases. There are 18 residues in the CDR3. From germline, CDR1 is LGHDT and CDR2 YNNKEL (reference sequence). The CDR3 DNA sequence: TGTGCCAGCACCCAAGGGGACAGGGTAGGGTCTATCTCCTACGAGCAGTACTTC. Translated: CASTQGDRVGSISYEQYF.

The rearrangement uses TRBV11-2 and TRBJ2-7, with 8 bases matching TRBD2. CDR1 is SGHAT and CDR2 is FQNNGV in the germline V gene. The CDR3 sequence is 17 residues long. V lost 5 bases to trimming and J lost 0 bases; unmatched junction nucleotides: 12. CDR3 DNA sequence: TGTGCCAGCAGCCCTGGGGTCGGGGGGGCTACCTCCTACGAGCAGTACTTC. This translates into CASSPGVGGATSYEQYF. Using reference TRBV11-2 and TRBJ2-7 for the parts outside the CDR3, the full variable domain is EAGVAQSPRYKIIEKRQSVAFWCNPISGHATLYWYQQILGQGPKLLIQFQNNGVVDDSQLPKDRFSAERLKGVDSTLKIQPAKLEDSAVYLCASSPGVGGATSYEQYFGPGTRLTVT.

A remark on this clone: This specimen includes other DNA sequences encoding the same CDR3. The CDR3 spells CASRRGYEQYF. In nucleotides, the CDR3 is TGTGCCAGCAGAAGGGGGTACGAGCAGTACTTC. The genes are TRBV2 and TRBJ2-7, with a tentative D call TRBD1 (6 bases). The CDR3 covers 11 residues. CDR1 and CDR2 (germline): SNHLY, FYNNEI. Trimming shortened V by 6 bases and J by 4 bases, and 7 bases separated the two germline ends. Using reference TRBV2 and TRBJ2-7 for the parts outside the CDR3, the full variable domain is EPEVTQTPSHQVTQMGQEVILRCVPISNHLYFYWYRQILGQKVEFLVSFYNNEISEKSEIFDDQFSVERPDGSNFTLKIRSTKLEDSAMYFCASRRGYEQYFGPGTRLTVT.

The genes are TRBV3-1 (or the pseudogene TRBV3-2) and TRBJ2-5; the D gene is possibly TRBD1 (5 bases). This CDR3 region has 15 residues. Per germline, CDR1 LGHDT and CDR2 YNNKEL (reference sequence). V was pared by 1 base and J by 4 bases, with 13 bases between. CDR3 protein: CASSQAFAGPETQYF. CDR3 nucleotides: TGTGCCAGCAGCCAAGCGTTCGCAGGGCCAGAGACCCAGTACTTC.

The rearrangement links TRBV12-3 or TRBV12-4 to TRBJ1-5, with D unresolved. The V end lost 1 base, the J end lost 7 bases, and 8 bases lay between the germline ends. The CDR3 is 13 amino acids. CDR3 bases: TGTGCCAGCAGTTTAGTTGGAGGGCAGCCCCAGCATTTT. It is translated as CASSLVGGQPQHF.

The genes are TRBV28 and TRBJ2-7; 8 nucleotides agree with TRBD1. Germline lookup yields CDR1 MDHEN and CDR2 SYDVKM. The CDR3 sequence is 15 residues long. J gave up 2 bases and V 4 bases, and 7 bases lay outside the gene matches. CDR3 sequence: CASSSRDRRTYEQYF. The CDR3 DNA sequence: TGTGCCAGCAGTTCCCGGGACAGGAGAACCTACGAGCAGTACTTC.

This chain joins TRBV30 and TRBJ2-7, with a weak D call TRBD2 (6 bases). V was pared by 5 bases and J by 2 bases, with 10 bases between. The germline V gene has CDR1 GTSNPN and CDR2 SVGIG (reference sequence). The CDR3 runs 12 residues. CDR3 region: CAWRDLTYEQYF. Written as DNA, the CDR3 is TGTGCCTGGCGGGACTTGACCTACGAGCAGTACTTC.